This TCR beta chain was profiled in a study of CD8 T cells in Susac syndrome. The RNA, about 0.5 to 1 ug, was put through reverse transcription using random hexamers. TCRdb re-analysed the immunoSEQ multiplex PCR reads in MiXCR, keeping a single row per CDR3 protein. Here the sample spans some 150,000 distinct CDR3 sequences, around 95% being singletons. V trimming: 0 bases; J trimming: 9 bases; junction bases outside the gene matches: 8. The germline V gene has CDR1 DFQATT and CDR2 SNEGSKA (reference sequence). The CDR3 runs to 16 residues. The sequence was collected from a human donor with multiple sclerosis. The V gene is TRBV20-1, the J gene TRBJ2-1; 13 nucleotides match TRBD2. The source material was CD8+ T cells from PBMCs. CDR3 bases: TGCAGTGCTAGAGATGGACTAGCGGGGGTATATGGTGAGCAGTTCTTC. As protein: CSARDGLAGVYGEQFF.